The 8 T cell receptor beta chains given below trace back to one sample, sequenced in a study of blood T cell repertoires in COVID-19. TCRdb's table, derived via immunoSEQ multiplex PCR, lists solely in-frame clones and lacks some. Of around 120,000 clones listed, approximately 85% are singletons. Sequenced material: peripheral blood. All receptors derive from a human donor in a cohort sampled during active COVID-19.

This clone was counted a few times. CDR3 sequence: CASSPSPGAYQPQHF. The CDR3 region has the DNA TGTGCCAGCAGCCCTTCCCCAGGGGCCTATCAGCCCCAGCATTTT. This chain connects TRBV7-8 to TRBJ1-5, with D possibly being TRBD1 (6 bases). The CDR3 covers 15 residues. V lost 5 bases and J lost 5, with 16 bases in between. CDR1 SGHVS and CDR2 FQNEAQ come from the germline V gene. The whole variable domain, remainder taken from reference TRBV7-8 and TRBJ1-5, is GAGVSQSPRYKVAKRGQDVALRCDPISGHVSLFWYQQALGQGPEFLTYFQNEAQLDKSGLPSDRFFAERPEGSVSTLKIQRTQQEDSAVYLCASSPSPGAYQPQHFGDGTRLSIL.

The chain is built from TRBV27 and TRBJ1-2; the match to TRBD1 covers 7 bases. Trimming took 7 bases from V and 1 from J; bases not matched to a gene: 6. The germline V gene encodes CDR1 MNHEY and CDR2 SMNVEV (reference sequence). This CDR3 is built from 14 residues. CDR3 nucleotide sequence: TGTGCCAGCATGGCGAGGGGGCTTAACTATGGCTACACCTTC. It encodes CASMARGLNYGYTF.

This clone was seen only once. CDR3: CASSFTSWEGSYNEQFF. The DNA for the CDR3 is TGCGCCAGCAGCTTTACATCCTGGGAGGGGTCCTACAATGAGCAGTTCTTC. The chain employs TRBV5-1 and TRBJ2-1, with 7 bases lining up with TRBD2. The CDR3 has 17 residues. With 2 bases clipped from V and 1 base from J, the junction kept 9 bases outside the gene matches. CDR1 is SGHRS and CDR2 is YFSETQ in the germline V gene. Using reference TRBV5-1 and TRBJ2-1 for the parts outside the CDR3, the full variable domain is KAGVTQTPRYLIKTRGQQVTLSCSPISGHRSVSWYQQTPGQGLQFLFEYFSETQRNKGNFPGRFSGRQFSNSRSEMNVSTLELGDSALYLCASSFTSWEGSYNEQFFGPGTRLTVL.

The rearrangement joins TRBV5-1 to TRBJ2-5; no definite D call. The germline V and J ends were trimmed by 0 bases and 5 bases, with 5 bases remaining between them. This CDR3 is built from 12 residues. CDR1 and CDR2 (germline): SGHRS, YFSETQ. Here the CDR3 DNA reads TGCGCCAGCAGCTTGGTCGAGGAGACCCAGTACTTC. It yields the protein CASSLVEETQYF.

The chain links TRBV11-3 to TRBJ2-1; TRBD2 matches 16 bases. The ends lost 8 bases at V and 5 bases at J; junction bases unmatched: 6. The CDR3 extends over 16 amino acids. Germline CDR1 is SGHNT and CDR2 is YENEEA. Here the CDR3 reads CASGGTSGRANNEQFF. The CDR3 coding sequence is TGTGCCAGCGGGGGGACTAGCGGGAGGGCCAACAATGAGCAGTTCTTC.

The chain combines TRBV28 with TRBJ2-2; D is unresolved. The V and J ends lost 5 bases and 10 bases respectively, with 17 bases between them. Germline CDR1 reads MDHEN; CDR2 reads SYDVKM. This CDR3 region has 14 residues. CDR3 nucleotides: TGTGCCAGCAGTCCAACCTACAACGCGGTGGAGCTGTTTTTT. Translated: CASSPTYNAVELFF.

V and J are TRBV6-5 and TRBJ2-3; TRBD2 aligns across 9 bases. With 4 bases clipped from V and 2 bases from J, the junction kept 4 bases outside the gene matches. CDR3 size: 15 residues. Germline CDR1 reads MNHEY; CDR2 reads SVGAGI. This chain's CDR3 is CASSSSGRTTDTQYF. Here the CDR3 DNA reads TGTGCCAGCAGTTCCAGCGGGAGGACCACAGATACGCAGTATTTT.

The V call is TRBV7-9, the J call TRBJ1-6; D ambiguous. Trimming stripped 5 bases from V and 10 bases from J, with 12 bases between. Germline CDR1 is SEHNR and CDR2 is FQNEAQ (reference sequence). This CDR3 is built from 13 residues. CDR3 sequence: CASSTYSRSPLHF. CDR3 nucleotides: TGTGCCAGCAGCACTTATTCGAGGTCACCCCTCCACTTT.